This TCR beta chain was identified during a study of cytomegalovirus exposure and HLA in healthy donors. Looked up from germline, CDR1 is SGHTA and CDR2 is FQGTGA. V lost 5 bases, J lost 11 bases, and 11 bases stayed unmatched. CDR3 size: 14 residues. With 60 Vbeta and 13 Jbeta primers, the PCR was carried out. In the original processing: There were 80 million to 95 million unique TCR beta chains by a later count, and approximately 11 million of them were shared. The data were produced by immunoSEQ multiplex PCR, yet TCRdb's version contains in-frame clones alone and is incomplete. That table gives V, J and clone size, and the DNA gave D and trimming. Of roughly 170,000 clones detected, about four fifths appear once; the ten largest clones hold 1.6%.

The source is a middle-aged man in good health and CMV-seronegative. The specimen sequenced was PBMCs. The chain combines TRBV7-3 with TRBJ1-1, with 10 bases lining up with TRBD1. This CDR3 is CASSTGGGTGAAFF. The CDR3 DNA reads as TGTGCCAGCAGCACGGGAGGGGGGACAGGGGCCGCTTTCTTT.